The clone carrying this T cell receptor beta chain was picked up a small number of times. Antigen specificity is unknown. From RNA transcripts, TCR beta CDR3 regions were amplified. When the TCR CDR3 underwent first-round RT-PCR, the HTBI primer set was used. Each CDR3 protein is one row after TCRdb ran MiXCR on the multiplex PCR reads. The profile covers under 450,000 distinct CDR3 sequences, with 15% to 17% appearing a single time and roughly 8% taken by the ten largest. This sample stems from a study of T cells in Graves' hyperthyroidism and ophthalmopathy. Regarding the study as a whole: In blood, most of the thyroid clonotypes expanded above 0.001 were also present. From stable hyperthyroidism, ophthalmopathy was set apart by a 13 V-J model.

Sequencing used blood. This TCR was sampled from a young woman with Graves' hyperthyroidism.

This chain's CDR3 is CAISEWGVYGYTF. The CDR3 coding sequence is TGTGCCATCAGTGAATGGGGAGTCTATGGCTACACCTTC. The chain couples TRBV10-3 to TRBJ1-2; no clear D gene. The germline V and J ends were trimmed by 3 bases and 4 bases, with 9 bases remaining between them. The CDR3 loop spans 13 amino acids. Germline V CDR1 and CDR2: ENHRY, SYGVKD.